This T cell receptor (beta chain) was found in a study of blood T cell repertoires in COVID-19. The overall study: There were acute and convalescent COVID-19 samples, and they came from the United States, Italy and Spain. PBMCs, B-cell-depleted T cells, or T cells were the source of the cDNA or gDNA that made up the material.

The CDR3 has 13 amino acids. The V gene lost 2 bases and the J gene lost 5 bases, with 9 bases spanning the gap. CDR1 is MNHEY and CDR2 is SMNVEV in the germline V gene (reference sequence). Per the original data handling: Estimates of nucleated cell counts were drawn from the amplification of reference gene primers. Profiled with immunoSEQ multiplex PCR; TCRdb holds only in-frame clones, not every one. That table furnishes V, J and clone size, whereas the DNA furnished D and trimming. This sample yields under 100,000 clones, of which 75% to 85% are seen a single time; approximately 12% belongs to the top ten.

This sequence was found in a middle-aged woman with active or convalescent COVID-19. The chain combines TRBV27 with TRBJ1-1; D unclear. The sequencing input was peripheral blood. The CDR3 reads CASSLGRRTEAFF. The CDR3 DNA reads as TGTGCCAGCAGTTTAGGCAGGAGGACTGAAGCTTTCTTT.